This TCR beta chain was recovered during a study of blood T cell repertoires in COVID-19. Germline V gene lookup returns CDR1 SGHTA and CDR2 FQGTGA. Losses at the gene ends were 5 bases for V and 9 bases for J; bases not matched to a gene: 11. The CDR3 extends over 16 amino acids. The protocol was immunoSEQ multiplex PCR, while the TCRdb copy is restricted to in-frame clones and leaves out a portion. The sample comprises roughly 380,000 clones, more than 70% of which are singletons, and approximately 4.1% rests with the top ten. This TCR came from a woman in her fifties or sixties with COVID-19, enrolled during active disease. The chain recombines TRBV7-3 with TRBJ2-1, with 12 bases aligning to TRBD2. The specimen was peripheral blood. CDR3 in amino acids: CASSQGLAGGLGEQFF. As DNA, the CDR3 is TGTGCCAGCAGCCAAGGGCTAGCGGGGGGGCTAGGTGAGCAGTTCTTC.